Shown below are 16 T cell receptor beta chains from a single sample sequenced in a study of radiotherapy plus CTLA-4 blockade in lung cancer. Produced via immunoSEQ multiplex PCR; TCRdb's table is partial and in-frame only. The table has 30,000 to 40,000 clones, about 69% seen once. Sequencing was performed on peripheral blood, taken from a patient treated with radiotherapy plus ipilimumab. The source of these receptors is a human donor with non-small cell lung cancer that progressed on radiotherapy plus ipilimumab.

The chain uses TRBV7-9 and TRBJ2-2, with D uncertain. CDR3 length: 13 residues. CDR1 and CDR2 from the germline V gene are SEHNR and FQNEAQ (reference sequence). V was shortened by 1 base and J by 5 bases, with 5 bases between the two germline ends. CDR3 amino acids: CASSLELTGELFF. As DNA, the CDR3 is TGTGCCAGCAGCTTAGAATTGACCGGGGAGCTGTTTTTT. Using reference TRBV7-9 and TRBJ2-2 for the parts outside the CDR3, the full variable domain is DTGVSQNPRHKITKRGQNVTFRCDPISEHNRLYWYRQTLGQGPEFLTYFQNEAQLEKSRLLSDRFSAERPKGSFSTLEIQRTEQGDSAMYLCASSLELTGELFFGEGSRLTVL.

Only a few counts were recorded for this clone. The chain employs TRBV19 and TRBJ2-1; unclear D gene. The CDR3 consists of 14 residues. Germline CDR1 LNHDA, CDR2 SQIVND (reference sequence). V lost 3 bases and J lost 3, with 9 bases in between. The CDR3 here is CASSMGLYYNEQFF. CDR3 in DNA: TGTGCCAGTAGTATGGGCCTTTACTACAATGAGCAGTTCTTC.

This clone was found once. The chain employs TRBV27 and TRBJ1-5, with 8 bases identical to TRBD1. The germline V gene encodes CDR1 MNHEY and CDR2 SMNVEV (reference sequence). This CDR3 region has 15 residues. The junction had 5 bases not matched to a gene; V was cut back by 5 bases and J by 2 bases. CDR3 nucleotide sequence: TGTGCCAGCAGTCAGGGGGCTTCTGGCAATCAGCCCCAGCATTTT. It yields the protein CASSQGASGNQPQHF.

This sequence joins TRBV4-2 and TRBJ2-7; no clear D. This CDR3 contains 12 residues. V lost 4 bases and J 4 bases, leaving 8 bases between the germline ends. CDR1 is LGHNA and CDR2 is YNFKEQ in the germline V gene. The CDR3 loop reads CASSRDRYEQYF. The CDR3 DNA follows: TGTGCCAGCAGCCGAGACCGTTACGAGCAGTACTTC.

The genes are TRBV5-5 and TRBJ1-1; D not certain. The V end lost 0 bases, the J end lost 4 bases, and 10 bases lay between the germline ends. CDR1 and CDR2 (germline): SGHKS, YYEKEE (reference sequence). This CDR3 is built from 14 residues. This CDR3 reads CASSLDSSTTEAFF. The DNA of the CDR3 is TGTGCCAGCAGCTTGGATTCATCGACCACTGAAGCTTTCTTT.

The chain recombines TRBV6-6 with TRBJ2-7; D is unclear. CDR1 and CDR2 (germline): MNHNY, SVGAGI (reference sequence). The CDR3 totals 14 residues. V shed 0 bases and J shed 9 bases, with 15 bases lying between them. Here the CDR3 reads CASSYSATRVGQYF. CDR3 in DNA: TGTGCCAGCAGTTACTCTGCGACAAGGGTCGGGCAGTACTTC.

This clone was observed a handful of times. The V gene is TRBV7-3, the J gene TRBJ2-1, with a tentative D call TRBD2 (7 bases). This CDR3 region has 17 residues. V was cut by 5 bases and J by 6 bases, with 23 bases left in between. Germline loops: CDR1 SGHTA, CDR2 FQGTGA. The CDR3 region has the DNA TGTGCCAGCAGCAGCCCATGGGGGGGCGGGAGCAGCAATGAGCAGTTCTTC. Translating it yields CASSSPWGGGSSNEQFF.

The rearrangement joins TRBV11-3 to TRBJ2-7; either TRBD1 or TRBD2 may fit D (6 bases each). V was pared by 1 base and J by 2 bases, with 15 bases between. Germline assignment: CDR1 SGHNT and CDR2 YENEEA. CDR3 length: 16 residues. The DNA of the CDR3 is TGTGCCAGCAGCTTAGGTGGGGGGACACCGACCTACGAGCAGTACTTC. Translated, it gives CASSLGGGTPTYEQYF.

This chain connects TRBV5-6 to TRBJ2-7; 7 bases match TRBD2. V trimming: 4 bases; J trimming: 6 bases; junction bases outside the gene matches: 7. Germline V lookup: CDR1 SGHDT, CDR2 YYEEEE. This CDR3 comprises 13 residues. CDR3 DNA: TGTGCCAGCAGCGCACGACTAGCAATCGAGCAGTACTTC. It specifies CASSARLAIEQYF.

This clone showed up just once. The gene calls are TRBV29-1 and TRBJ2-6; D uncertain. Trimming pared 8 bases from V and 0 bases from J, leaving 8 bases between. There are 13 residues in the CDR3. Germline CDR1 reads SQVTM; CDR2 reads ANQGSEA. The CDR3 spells CSYSNSGANVLTF. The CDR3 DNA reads TGCAGCTACAGTAACTCTGGGGCCAACGTCCTGACTTTC.

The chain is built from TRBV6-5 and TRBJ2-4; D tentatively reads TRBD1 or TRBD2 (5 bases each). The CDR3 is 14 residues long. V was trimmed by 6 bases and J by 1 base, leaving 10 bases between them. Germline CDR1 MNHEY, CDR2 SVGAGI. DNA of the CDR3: TGTGCCAGCAGCCCCGGGACGGCCAAAAACATTCAGTACTTC. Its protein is CASSPGTAKNIQYF.

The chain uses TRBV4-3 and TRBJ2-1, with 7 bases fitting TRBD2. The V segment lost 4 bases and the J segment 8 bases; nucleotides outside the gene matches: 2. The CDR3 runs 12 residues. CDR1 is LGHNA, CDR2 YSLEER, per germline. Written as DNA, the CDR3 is TGCGCCAGCAGCCTACGGGGGGATGAGCAGTTCTTC. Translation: CASSLRGDEQFF.

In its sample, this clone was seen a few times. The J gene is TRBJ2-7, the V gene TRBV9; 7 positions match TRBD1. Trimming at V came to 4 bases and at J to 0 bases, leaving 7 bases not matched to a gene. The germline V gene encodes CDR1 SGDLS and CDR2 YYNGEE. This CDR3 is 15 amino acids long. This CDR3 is CASSPGTDSSYEQYF. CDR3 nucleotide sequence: TGTGCCAGCAGCCCCGGGACAGACTCCTCCTACGAGCAGTACTTC.

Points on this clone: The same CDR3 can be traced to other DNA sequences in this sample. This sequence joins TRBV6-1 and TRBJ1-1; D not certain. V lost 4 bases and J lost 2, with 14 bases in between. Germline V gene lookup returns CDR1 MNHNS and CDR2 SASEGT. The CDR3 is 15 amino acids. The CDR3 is CASSGTARVNTEAFF. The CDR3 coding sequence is TGTGCCAGCAGTGGTACCGCGCGGGTAAACACTGAAGCTTTCTTT.

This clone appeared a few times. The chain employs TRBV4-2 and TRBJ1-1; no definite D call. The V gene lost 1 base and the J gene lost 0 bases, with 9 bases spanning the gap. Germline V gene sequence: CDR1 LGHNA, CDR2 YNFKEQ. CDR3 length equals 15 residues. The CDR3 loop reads CASSQGDGVNTEAFF. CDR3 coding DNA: TGTGCCAGCAGCCAAGGAGATGGGGTGAACACTGAAGCTTTCTTT.

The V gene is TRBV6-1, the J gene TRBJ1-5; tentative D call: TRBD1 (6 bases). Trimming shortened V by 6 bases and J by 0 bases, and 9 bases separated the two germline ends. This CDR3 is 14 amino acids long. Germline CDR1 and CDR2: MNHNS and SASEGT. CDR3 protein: CASSPQGSNQPQHF. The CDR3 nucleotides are TGTGCCAGCAGCCCACAGGGTAGCAATCAGCCCCAGCATTTT.